These T cell receptor beta chains were read from a single sample in a study of human thymus T cells. Generated by immunoSEQ multiplex PCR, the TCRdb table keeps only in-frame clones and is missing some. Among about 130,000 clones listed, about 95% were seen once. The specimen was thymus tissue. Receptors were obtained from a boy less than two years old with a congenital heart defect but otherwise immunologically healthy. CDR3s include the opening cysteine and the closing phenylalanine or tryptophan. Each record gives: D gene, clone size, V gene, CDR3 length, J gene, CDR3 DNA, CDR3 protein. A D gene is named only where the DNA matches it firmly. Only some rows state a clone size, as once, few, many or a class for expanded clones.

.	.	TRBV7-9	13	TRBJ2-4	TGTGCCAGCAGCTTATCGGATCAAAACATTCAGTACTTC	CASSLSDQNIQYF
.	once	TRBV4-1	15	TRBJ2-7	TGCGCCAGCAGCCAGTTAAGGGACAAAACCTACGAGCAGTACTTC	CASSQLRDKTYEQYF
.	.	TRBV6-5	16	TRBJ1-2	TGTGCCAGCAGTTACTTCCCTCCGAACAGTAACTATGGCTACACCTTC	CASSYFPPNSNYGYTF
.	.	TRBV21-1	16	TRBJ1-6	TGTGCCAGCAGCAAAGTGGGACGGTGCCTTAATTCACCCCTCCACTTT	CASSKVGRCLNSPLHF
.	.	TRBV7-8	19	TRBJ2-1	TGTGCCAGCAGCTCATTAGTGCTTGGTACCTGGCACCCCTACAATGAGCAGTTCTTC	CASSSLVLGTWHPYNEQFF
.	.	TRBV7-9	14	TRBJ2-7	TGTGCCAGCAGCTTAGCTTATATGAGGGATGTGGTTTACTTC	CASSLAYMRDVVYF
.	.	TRBV21-1	16	TRBJ2-6	TGTGCCAGCAGCAAAGACCCAGTGTCGGGGGCCAACGTCCTGACTTTC	CASSKDPVSGANVLTF
TRBD1	.	TRBV18	16	TRBJ2-7	TGTGCCAGCTCACCCCAAGGCAGGGGGACCCCCTACGAGCAGTACTTC	CASSPQGRGTPYEQYF
.	.	TRBV18	15	TRBJ2-5	TGTGCCAGCTCCCAGCTAGCGCACAGGGAGGAGACCCAGTACTTC	CASSQLAHREETQYF
TRBD2	.	TRBV9	13	TRBJ2-1	TGTGCCAGCAGCGCAGGGACTAGCGATGAGCAGTTCTTC	CASSAGTSDEQFF
TRBD1	once	TRBV28	13	TRBJ2-5	TGTGCCAGCAGTCCAGGACAGGGAGAGACCCAGTACTTC	CASSPGQGETQYF
TRBD1	.	TRBV4-1	17	TRBJ2-1	TGCGCCAGCAGCACGGACAGGCCGGCTGCAGGGTCCGGGGAGCAGTTCTTC	CASSTDRPAAGSGEQFF
.	.	TRBV6-6	12	TRBJ1-1	TGTGCCAGCGGGATCCTCGACACTGAAGCTTTCTTT	CASGILDTEAFF
TRBD1	.	TRBV5-1	18	TRBJ2-4	TGCGCCAGCAGCCGTACTCCTGGACAGGGGCTAGCCAAAAACATTCAGTACTTC	CASSRTPGQGLAKNIQYF
TRBD2	.	TRBV2	13	TRBJ2-2	TGTGCCAGCGGGGGGGAAGACACCGGGGAGCTGTTTTTT	CASGGEDTGELFF
.	.	TRBV2	11	TRBJ1-2	TGTGCCAGCAGGGAGGGGTATGGCTACACCTTC	CASREGYGYTF
.	.	TRBV4-3	16	TRBJ2-3	TGCGCCAGCAGCCAAGATATCTACCGGGCCACAGATACGCAGTATTTT	CASSQDIYRATDTQYF
.	once	TRBV5-6	14	TRBJ1-2	TGTGCCAGCAGCCCTTTGGGAGGGAACTATGGCTACACCTTC	CASSPLGGNYGYTF
TRBD1	.	TRBV30	12	TRBJ1-6	TGTGCCTGGAGCCCAGGGGGTTCACCCCTCCACTTT	CAWSPGGSPLHF
TRBD1	once	TRBV4-1	15	TRBJ1-2	TGCGCCAGCAGCCATGACAGGGGGCAAGGCTATGGCTACACCTTC	CASSHDRGQGYGYTF
.	.	TRBV7-2	12	TRBJ1-2	TGTGCCAGCAGCTTAGGGCCTTATGGCTACACCTTC	CASSLGPYGYTF
.	.	TRBV29-1	15	TRBJ2-6	TGCAGCGTTGATACAGGACCGGCAGGGGCCAACGTCCTGACTTTC	CSVDTGPAGANVLTF
.	.	TRBV7-2	11	TRBJ2-7	TGTGCCAGCAGTACCCGGAACGAGCAGTACTTC	CASSTRNEQYF
.	once	TRBV28	15	TRBJ2-7	TGTGCCAGTAACCGTCCGCGGGCGTCTCGGTACGAGCAGTACTTC	CASNRPRASRYEQYF
.	.	TRBV6-5	15	TRBJ1-1	TGTGCCAGCAGTTCTGAACAGGGAGAGAACACTGAAGCTTTCTTT	CASSSEQGENTEAFF
TRBD2	.	TRBV4-3	17	TRBJ2-1	TGCGCCAGCAGCCAAGATTCCGGGACTAGCGGCTACAATGAGCAGTTCTTC	CASSQDSGTSGYNEQFF
.	.	TRBV4-1	11	TRBJ2-1	TGCGCCAGCAGCGGGTACAATGAGCAGTTCTTC	CASSGYNEQFF
.	once	TRBV4-1	12	TRBJ2-3	TGCGCCAGCAGCCGGGGGACAGATACGCAGTATTTT	CASSRGTDTQYF
.	.	TRBV4-2	16	TRBJ2-3	TGTGCCAGCAGCCCATGGGGGGTAGCGGACACAGATACGCAGTATTTT	CASSPWGVADTDTQYF
.	.	TRBV14	12	TRBJ1-1	TGTGCCAGCAGCCAAACCGACAATGAAGCTTTCTTT	CASSQTDNEAFF
.	.	TRBV5-1	14	TRBJ2-3	TGCGCCAGCAGGGTTAGGCACCATACAGATACGCAGTATTTT	CASRVRHHTDTQYF
.	.	TRBV14	13	TRBJ2-7	TGTGCCAGCAGCCCTACTGGGTCCTACGAGCAGTACTTC	CASSPTGSYEQYF
TRBD1	.	TRBV28	15	TRBJ2-3	TGTGCCAGCGATACAGGGGAGCTCGGGACAGATACGCAGTATTTT	CASDTGELGTDTQYF
TRBD2	.	TRBV4-1	16	TRBJ2-1	TGCGCCAGCAGCCTGGAGGGAGGGACCTCCTACAATGAGCAGTTCTTC	CASSLEGGTSYNEQFF
.	.	TRBV15	14	TRBJ2-5	TGTGCCACCAGCAGACCGGGGGGCCGGGAGACCCAGTACTTC	CATSRPGGRETQYF